This T cell receptor beta chain derives from a study of T cells in Graves' hyperthyroidism and ophthalmopathy. Trimming shortened V by 1 base and J by 6 bases, and 10 bases separated the two germline ends. The CDR3 loop spans 12 amino acids. Germline V gives CDR1 SQVTM, CDR2 ANQGSEA. RNA transcripts served as the template for amplifying TCR beta CDR3 regions. The study used the HTBI primer set for a first-round RT-PCR of the TCR CDR3. One entry per CDR3 protein, called by TCRdb with MiXCR from the multiplex PCR reads. The data hold some 560,000 distinct CDR3 sequences, with around 14% observed a single time.

This TCR was sampled from a woman aged 30 to 39 with Graves' hyperthyroidism. The rearrangement joins TRBV29-1 to TRBJ2-7, with D possibly being TRBD2 (5 bases). The sequenced material came from blood. The chain's CDR3 is CSVEGGPGEQYF. The DNA for the CDR3 is TGCAGCGTTGAAGGAGGGCCCGGCGAGCAGTACTTC.